Below, 10 T cell receptor beta chains from the same sample are listed, as sequenced in a study of PD-1 blockade in classical Hodgkin lymphoma. Every patient relapsed after autologous stem cell transplantation, and brentuximab vedotin exposure varied. The authors enriched CD8+ T cells from thawed PBMCs via magnetic negative selection. Repertoires were generated with immunoSEQ multiplex PCR, while TCRdb's copy carries only in-frame clones and drops some. The sample carries roughly 12,000 clones, approximately 79% recorded once. Sequenced material: CD8+ T cells from blood, taken at baseline. The source of these receptors is a human donor with classical Hodgkin lymphoma.

V is TRBV30 and J is TRBJ2-1; D is unclear. Trimming took off 2 bases at V and 4 bases at J, with 6 bases between the two ends. The CDR3 spans 12 residues. CDR1 and CDR2 from the germline V gene are GTSNPN and SVGIG (reference sequence). DNA for the CDR3: TGTGCCTGGAGTAGACTTTACAATGAGCAGTTCTTC. Protein sequence: CAWSRLYNEQFF.

The chain links TRBV25-1 to TRBJ2-5; D is unclear. Germline CDR1 reads MGHDK; CDR2 reads SYGVNS. V was clipped by 7 bases and J by 4 bases, with 19 bases between them. The length of the CDR3 is 15 residues. For the CDR3, the DNA is TGTGCCAGCACCACCACCGGACCCCTGAGAGAGACCCAGTACTTC. Translating gives CASTTTGPLRETQYF.

There are a few counts of this clone. The chain couples TRBV4-1 to TRBJ1-1; D is unclear. Germline V CDR1 and CDR2: MGHRA, YSYEKL. The CDR3 is made up of 14 amino acids. V was shortened by 0 bases and J by 7 bases, with 12 bases between the two germline ends. CDR3 sequence reads: CASSQDSGDNEAFF. The CDR3 nucleotides read TGCGCCAGCAGCCAAGATTCGGGAGACAATGAAGCTTTCTTT.

V usage is TRBV10-3 and J usage is TRBJ1-1, with D unresolved. Germline V gene data show CDR1 as ENHRY and CDR2 as SYGVKD. CDR3 length: 13 residues. V gave up 10 bases and J gave up 0 bases, with 12 bases separating them. In DNA, the CDR3 is TGTGCCACCGCCTACGAGATGAACACTGAAGCTTTCTTT. Translation: CATAYEMNTEAFF.

In this sample, this clone turned up once. The chain employs TRBV6-1 and TRBJ2-7; D may be TRBD2 (6 bases). In germline, CDR1 is MNHNS, CDR2 SASEGT. The V and J ends lost 1 base and 0 bases respectively, with 13 bases between them. The CDR3 loop spans 16 amino acids. The CDR3, as DNA: TGTGCCAGCAGTGAAGGGGGGAGGACTTTCTCCTACGAGCAGTACTTC. Translation: CASSEGGRTFSYEQYF.

The rearrangement links TRBV7-3 to TRBJ2-1; perhaps TRBD2 as D (7 bases). Germline V gene sequence: CDR1 SGHTA, CDR2 FQGTGA. The CDR3 loop spans 16 amino acids. V lost 2 bases, J lost 7 bases, and 18 bases lay in between. The CDR3 region is CASSLRAGGPENEQFF. The CDR3 coding sequence is TGTGCCAGCAGCTTACGGGCCGGGGGGCCTGAAAATGAGCAGTTCTTC.

V is TRBV27 and J is TRBJ2-3; D gene ambiguous. Between the trimmed V and J ends, which lost 4 bases and 2 bases, there was a span of 7 bases. CDR1 is MNHEY, CDR2 SMNVEV, per germline (reference sequence). The length of the CDR3 is 13 residues. The CDR3 loop is CASSSMLTDTQYF. CDR3 DNA: TGTGCCAGCAGTTCAATGCTCACAGATACGCAGTATTTT.

The chain employs TRBV4-1 and TRBJ1-1; possibly TRBD1 for D (5 bases). The length of the CDR3 is 12 residues. CDR1 is MGHRA and CDR2 is YSYEKL in the germline V gene. V gave up 6 bases and J gave up 5 bases, with 10 bases separating them. Written as DNA, the CDR3 is TGCGCCAGCAGTCAGGGCTGGACTGAAGCTTTCTTT. Translating it yields CASSQGWTEAFF.

The chain recombines TRBV2 with TRBJ2-5; no clear D. V was pared by 4 bases and J by 5 bases, with 11 bases between. CDR3 length: 13 residues. Germline assignment: CDR1 SNHLY and CDR2 FYNNEI. CDR3 in amino acids: CASSVNPGETQYF. The CDR3 DNA sequence: TGTGCCAGCAGTGTGAACCCTGGGGAGACCCAGTACTTC. The full variable domain, its missing parts supplied by reference TRBV2 and TRBJ2-5, is EPEVTQTPSHQVTQMGQEVILRCVPISNHLYFYWYRQILGQKVEFLVSFYNNEISEKSEIFDDQFSVERPDGSNFTLKIRSTKLEDSAMYFCASSVNPGETQYFGPGTRLLVL.

The chain combines TRBV6-1 with TRBJ2-7, with a possible D match to TRBD2 (5 bases). Germline V lookup: CDR1 MNHNS, CDR2 SASEGT. CDR3 length equals 13 residues. V shed 1 base and J shed 3 bases, with 7 bases lying between them. The CDR3: CASSEGGNYEQYF. In DNA form, the CDR3 reads TGTGCCAGCAGTGAAGGAGGGAACTACGAGCAGTACTTC.